One T cell receptor beta chain is described in this entry. The data derive from a study of graft-versus-host responses after intestinal transplantation. The CDR3 spans 15 residues. Germline values: CDR1 SQVTM, CDR2 ANQGSEA. J was trimmed by 4 bases and V by 4 bases; bases with no gene match: 6. Produced via immunoSEQ multiplex PCR; TCRdb's table is partial and in-frame only. The repertoire includes roughly 62,000 clones, around nine tenths of them detected once, and more than 2.5% sits in the top ten. This receptor was taken from a human patient who received an intestinal transplant, so some T cells may come from the graft donor. The rearrangement uses TRBV29-1 and TRBJ2-1; 11 bases align to TRBD1. The sequencing here drew on PBMCs, taken about 120 days after intestinal transplantation. This CDR3 reads CSVARTGGPYNEQFF. In DNA form, the CDR3 reads TGCAGCGTTGCGAGGACAGGGGGCCCTTACAATGAGCAGTTCTTC.